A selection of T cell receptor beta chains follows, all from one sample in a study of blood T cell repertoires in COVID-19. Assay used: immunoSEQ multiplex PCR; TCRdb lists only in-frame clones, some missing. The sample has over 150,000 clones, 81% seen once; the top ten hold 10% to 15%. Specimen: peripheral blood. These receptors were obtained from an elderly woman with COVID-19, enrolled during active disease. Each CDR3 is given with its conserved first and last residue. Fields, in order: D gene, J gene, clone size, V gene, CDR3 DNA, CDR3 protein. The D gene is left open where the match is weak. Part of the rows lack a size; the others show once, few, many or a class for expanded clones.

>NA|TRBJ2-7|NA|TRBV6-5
TGTGCCAGCAGTCCCGGGACATCCCCCTACGAGCAGTACTTC
CASSPGTSPYEQYF
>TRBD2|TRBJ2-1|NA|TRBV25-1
TGTGCCGCGCGCATGCTAGCGGGAACCCACAATGAGCAGTTCTTC
CAARMLAGTHNEQFF
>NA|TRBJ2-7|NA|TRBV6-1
TGTGCCAGCAGTGAAGGGGGCAGCTCCGAGCAGTACTTC
CASSEGGSSEQYF
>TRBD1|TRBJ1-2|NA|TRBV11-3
TGTGCCAGCAGCTCACCCGGGACAGGGCACTATGGCTACACCTTC
CASSSPGTGHYGYTF
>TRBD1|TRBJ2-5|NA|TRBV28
TGTGCCAGCAGTCGGCGTTCCTGGCTTCGGGACAGCAGCCAAGAGACCCAGTACTTC
CASSRRSWLRDSSQETQYF
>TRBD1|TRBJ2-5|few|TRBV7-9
TGTGCCAGCAGATCGACAGGGGGGCAGGAGACCCAGTACTTC
CASRSTGGQETQYF
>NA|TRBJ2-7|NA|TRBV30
TGTGCCTGGAGTGTCTGGGACGAGGGGGCCTACGAGCAGTACTTC
CAWSVWDEGAYEQYF
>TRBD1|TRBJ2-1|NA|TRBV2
TGTGCCAGCTCGGGACAGATTACCTACAATGAGCAGTTCTTC
CASSGQITYNEQFF
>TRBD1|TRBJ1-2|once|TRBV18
TGTGCCAGCTCCCCCGGACAGGGGGGCTATGGCTACACCTTC
CASSPGQGGYGYTF
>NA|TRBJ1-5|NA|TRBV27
TGTGCCAGCAGTTTACGAGCCGACATCCATAGTAGCAATCAGCCCCAGCATTTT
CASSLRADIHSSNQPQHF
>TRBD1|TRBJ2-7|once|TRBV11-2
TGTGCCAGCAGCCTACAGGGACAGTCCTACGAGCAGTACTTC
CASSLQGQSYEQYF
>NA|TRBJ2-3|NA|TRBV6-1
TGTGCCAGCAGTGAACAGCTAGTCTCCACAGATACGCAGTATTTT
CASSEQLVSTDTQYF
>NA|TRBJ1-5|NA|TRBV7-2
TGTGCCAGCAGCTTAGGGGGGCCGAGTCAGCCCCAGCATTTT
CASSLGGPSQPQHF
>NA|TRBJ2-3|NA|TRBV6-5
TGTGCCAGCAGTTTCCGCTCCCCGGTAACAGATACGCAGTATTTT
CASSFRSPVTDTQYF
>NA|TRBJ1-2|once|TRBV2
TGTGCCAGCAGTGAAATGTACTCAGGAGGATATGGCTACACCTTC
CASSEMYSGGYGYTF
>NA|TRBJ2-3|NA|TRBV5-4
TGTGCCAGCAGCTTGGTACTAGCCACAGATACGCAGTATTTT
CASSLVLATDTQYF
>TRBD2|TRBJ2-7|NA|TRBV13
TGTGCCAGCAGCTCCGGGGGGGCCTACGAGCAGTACTTC
CASSSGGAYEQYF
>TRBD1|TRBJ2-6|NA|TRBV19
TGTGCCAGTAGTATTTCCTTCCGGACAGGGGGCTCTGGGGCCAACGTCCTGACTTTC
CASSISFRTGGSGANVLTF